This T cell receptor (beta chain) was captured in a study of CD8 T cells in Susac syndrome. CDR3 length equals 15 residues. The ends were cut back, 1 base at V and 5 bases at J, with 14 bases in the middle. CDR1 is LGHDT and CDR2 is YNNKEL in the germline V gene (reference sequence). The authors sequenced TCR beta from blood CD8+ and CD4+ T cells. Healthy donors formed controls matched for age and sex. It was negative isolation that provided the CD8+ and CD4+ T cells, whereas TEMRA cells were enriched by FACS. With random hexamers, roughly 0.45 to 1 ug RNA was reverse transcribed. The method of amplification for TCR beta CDR3 was immunoSEQ multiplex PCR, covering 54 Vbeta and 13 Jbeta. TCRdb reanalysed the immunoSEQ multiplex PCR reads using MiXCR and keeps one entry per CDR3 protein. The data show about 140,000 distinct CDR3 sequences, about 94% seen once.

Sequencing was done on a sample of CD8+ T cells from PBMCs. The chain couples TRBV3-1 to TRBJ1-1; tentative D call: TRBD1 (5 bases). The origin of this receptor is a human donor in good health. CDR3 coding DNA: TGTGCCAGCAGCCAAGGTCTCTTGGGGGGTACTGAAGCTTTCTTT. Amino acid sequence: CASSQGLLGGTEAFF.